This T cell receptor beta chain is drawn from a study of CD8 T cells in Susac syndrome. The CDR3 runs to 16 residues. Germline V gene lookup returns CDR1 SGHDN and CDR2 FVKESK. Trimming left V 0 bases short and J 2 bases short, with 13 bases between. When the RNA was reverse transcribed, random hexamers were used with an input of roughly 0.45 to 1 ug. Multiplex immunoSEQ PCR targeted 54 Vbeta and 13 Jbeta TCR beta segments. TCRdb re-derived calls from the immunoSEQ multiplex PCR reads in MiXCR, one entry per CDR3 protein. Of roughly 80,000 distinct CDR3 sequences listed, more than 85% are singletons. The sample taken for sequencing was CD4+ T cells from PBMCs. The chain combines TRBV14 with TRBJ1-1, with D uncertain. This TCR was recovered from a human donor with Susac syndrome. CDR3 sequence: CASSQDFGEINTEAFF. The CDR3 region has the DNA TGTGCCAGCAGCCAAGATTTCGGGGAAATAAACACTGAAGCTTTCTTT.